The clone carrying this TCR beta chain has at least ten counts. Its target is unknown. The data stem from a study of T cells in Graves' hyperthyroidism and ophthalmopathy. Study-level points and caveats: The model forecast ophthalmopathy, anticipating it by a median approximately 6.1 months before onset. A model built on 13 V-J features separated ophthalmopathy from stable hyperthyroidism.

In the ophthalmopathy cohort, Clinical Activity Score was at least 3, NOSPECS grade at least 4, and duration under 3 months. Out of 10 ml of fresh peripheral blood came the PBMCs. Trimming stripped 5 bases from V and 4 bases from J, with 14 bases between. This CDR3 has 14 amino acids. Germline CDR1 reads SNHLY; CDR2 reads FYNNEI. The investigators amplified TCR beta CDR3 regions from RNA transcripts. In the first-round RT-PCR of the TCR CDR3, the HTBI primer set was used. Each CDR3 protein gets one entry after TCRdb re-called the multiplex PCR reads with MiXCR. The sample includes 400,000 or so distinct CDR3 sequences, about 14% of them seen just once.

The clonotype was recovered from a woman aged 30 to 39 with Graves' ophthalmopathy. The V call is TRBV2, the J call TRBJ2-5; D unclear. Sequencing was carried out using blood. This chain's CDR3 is CASSRAVAVETQYF. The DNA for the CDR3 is TGTGCCAGCAGTAGGGCGGTTGCTGTAGAGACCCAGTACTTC.